This is a list of T cell receptor beta chains from one sample in a study of T cells in tumors after PD-1 blockade. Some clones are missing from TCRdb's copy, which holds only in-frame ones; the method was immunoSEQ multiplex PCR. The sample has 11,000 to 15,000 clones; roughly 70% are singletons. The source material was tumor tissue, sampled after anti-PD-1 treatment. All receptors derive from a human donor with cutaneous squamous cell carcinoma. Each CDR3 is given with its conserved first and last residue. The D gene is left open where the match is weak. For some rows the clone size is stated as once, few or many, or as a class when expanded; others skip it.

cdr3_nt: TGTGCCAGCAGTTCTCCGGGACTAGCGGGACTCACAGATACGCAGTATTTT; cdr3_aa: CASSSPGLAGLTDTQYF; j_call: TRBJ2-3; d_call: TRBD2; v_call: TRBV27; clone_size: .
cdr3_nt: TGCAGTGCTAGTCCCCCAAATATGGCCCGGACTAGCGGATTTCCCTCTAGCACAGATACGCAGTATTTT; cdr3_aa: CSASPPNMARTSGFPSSTDTQYF; j_call: TRBJ2-3; d_call: TRBD2; v_call: TRBV20-1; clone_size: .
cdr3_nt: TGTGCCAGCAGCTTGAGCGGGGGGGACAATGAGCAGTTCTTC; cdr3_aa: CASSLSGGDNEQFF; j_call: TRBJ2-1; d_call: TRBD2; v_call: TRBV5-6; clone_size: .
cdr3_nt: TGTGCCAGCAGTCCGCGGGACAGGGCACAGCCCCAGCATTTT; cdr3_aa: CASSPRDRAQPQHF; j_call: TRBJ1-5; d_call: TRBD1; v_call: TRBV27; clone_size: few
cdr3_nt: TGCGCCAGCAGGGGCAGCATGAACACTGAAGCTTTCTTT; cdr3_aa: CASRGSMNTEAFF; j_call: TRBJ1-1; d_call: .; v_call: TRBV5-1; clone_size: .
cdr3_nt: TGTGCCAGCAGCTTAGGCGCCCCCGGGGGGAGGAACACTGAAGCTTTCTTT; cdr3_aa: CASSLGAPGGRNTEAFF; j_call: TRBJ1-1; d_call: .; v_call: TRBV13; clone_size: few
cdr3_nt: TGCGCCAGCAGCTTGGGAAGCGCGAAGTCTGGAAACACCATATATTTT; cdr3_aa: CASSLGSAKSGNTIYF; j_call: TRBJ1-3; d_call: .; v_call: TRBV5-1; clone_size: .
cdr3_nt: TGTGCCAGCAGTTTTTATCGGGCGGCGCCGGGGTTATTCGGGAGTGGAAACGAGCAGTACTTC; cdr3_aa: CASSFYRAAPGLFGSGNEQYF; j_call: TRBJ2-7; d_call: .; v_call: TRBV28; clone_size: .
cdr3_nt: TGTGCCATCAGTGACGGAATTCAGGGTAGCACAGATACGCAGTATTTT; cdr3_aa: CAISDGIQGSTDTQYF; j_call: TRBJ2-3; d_call: .; v_call: TRBV10-3; clone_size: .
cdr3_nt: TGTGCCAGCAGCTTGTATTTTGGGGAAGAGACCCAGTACTTC; cdr3_aa: CASSLYFGEETQYF; j_call: TRBJ2-5; d_call: .; v_call: TRBV5-6; clone_size: few
cdr3_nt: TGTGCCAGCAGTGCCAGGGGGGTAGGCTACACCTTC; cdr3_aa: CASSARGVGYTF; j_call: TRBJ1-2; d_call: TRBD1; v_call: TRBV28; clone_size: .
cdr3_nt: TGTGCCAGCAACTCCCCGGGGTACACAGATACGCAGTATTTT; cdr3_aa: CASNSPGYTDTQYF; j_call: TRBJ2-3; d_call: .; v_call: TRBV6-6; clone_size: .
cdr3_nt: TGTGCCAGCAGCGTGTTGGCAGGGGGCACGAACACTGAAGCTTTCTTT; cdr3_aa: CASSVLAGGTNTEAFF; j_call: TRBJ1-1; d_call: TRBD1; v_call: TRBV9; clone_size: .
cdr3_nt: TGTGCCAGCTCACCACGGCGACAGGGTCTACTTGGCTACACCTTC; cdr3_aa: CASSPRRQGLLGYTF; j_call: TRBJ1-2; d_call: TRBD1; v_call: TRBV18; clone_size: .
cdr3_nt: TGTGCCAGCAGCTTAGTGCAGGGAGGTACTGAAGCTTTCTTT; cdr3_aa: CASSLVQGGTEAFF; j_call: TRBJ1-1; d_call: .; v_call: TRBV7-2; clone_size: few
cdr3_nt: TGTGCCTGGTTGACAGGGTTCGAAAAACTGTTTTTT; cdr3_aa: CAWLTGFEKLFF; j_call: TRBJ1-4; d_call: TRBD1; v_call: TRBV30; clone_size: .
cdr3_nt: TGTGCCAGCAGTTATGCGGGGGGAGGAGAGCAGTACTTC; cdr3_aa: CASSYAGGGEQYF; j_call: TRBJ2-7; d_call: TRBD2; v_call: TRBV6-1; clone_size: .
cdr3_nt: TGTGCCAGCAGGTCTTCCTACGAGCAGTACTTC; cdr3_aa: CASRSSYEQYF; j_call: TRBJ2-7; d_call: .; v_call: TRBV5-6; clone_size: .
cdr3_nt: TGTGCCAGCAGCTTAGAGGGACCTCGACAGTGGCAGTATTTT; cdr3_aa: CASSLEGPRQWQYF; j_call: TRBJ2-3; d_call: .; v_call: TRBV5-4; clone_size: .
cdr3_nt: TGCGCCAGCAGTGATTCCGGGACACCCTACGAGCAGTACTTC; cdr3_aa: CASSDSGTPYEQYF; j_call: TRBJ2-7; d_call: .; v_call: TRBV10-2; clone_size: .
cdr3_nt: TGTGCCAGCAGCCCCACGGGACTAGCGGGCAATGAGCAGTTCTTC; cdr3_aa: CASSPTGLAGNEQFF; j_call: TRBJ2-1; d_call: TRBD2; v_call: TRBV3-1/TRBV3-2; clone_size: few
cdr3_nt: TGTGCCAGCAGCGTCGGGACAGGGAATGAAAAACTGTTTTTT; cdr3_aa: CASSVGTGNEKLFF; j_call: TRBJ1-4; d_call: TRBD1; v_call: TRBV7-9; clone_size: few
cdr3_nt: TGTGCCAGCAGGGATGACAGGGGGACTGAAAAACTGTTTTTT; cdr3_aa: CASRDDRGTEKLFF; j_call: TRBJ1-4; d_call: TRBD1; v_call: TRBV6-6; clone_size: few
cdr3_nt: TGTGCCAGCAGCGAGCGGCCTCCGGAACTACAAGAGACCCAGTACTTC; cdr3_aa: CASSERPPELQETQYF; j_call: TRBJ2-5; d_call: .; v_call: TRBV3-1/TRBV3-2; clone_size: .
cdr3_nt: TGTGCCAGCAGCTGGACGAACGGCGATGGCTACACCTTC; cdr3_aa: CASSWTNGDGYTF; j_call: TRBJ1-2; d_call: .; v_call: TRBV7-8; clone_size: .
cdr3_nt: TGTGCCAGCAGCTTAGAAGCCCGGGTAGTAAACATTCAGTACTTC; cdr3_aa: CASSLEARVVNIQYF; j_call: TRBJ2-4; d_call: .; v_call: TRBV7-8; clone_size: .
cdr3_nt: TGTGCTAGTGGGCGGGACAGCATCAATGAGCAGTTCTTC; cdr3_aa: CASGRDSINEQFF; j_call: TRBJ2-1; d_call: .; v_call: TRBV12-5; clone_size: .
cdr3_nt: TGTGCCAGCAGCTTGGCGGGAGGCAGGGGGGGACAGCCCCAGCATTTT; cdr3_aa: CASSLAGGRGGQPQHF; j_call: TRBJ1-5; d_call: TRBD1; v_call: TRBV5-5; clone_size: .
cdr3_nt: TGTGCCAGCAGCTTAGTTGGAGTTGCAGATACGCAGTATTTT; cdr3_aa: CASSLVGVADTQYF; j_call: TRBJ2-3; d_call: .; v_call: TRBV11-3; clone_size: .
cdr3_nt: TGTGCCAGCAGCCCCCAAGCGGGCACCGGGGAGCTGTTTTTT; cdr3_aa: CASSPQAGTGELFF; j_call: TRBJ2-2; d_call: .; v_call: TRBV7-2; clone_size: .
cdr3_nt: TGTGCCATCAGTGTTTTGGACAGGGGGCATTACGAGCAGTACTTC; cdr3_aa: CAISVLDRGHYEQYF; j_call: TRBJ2-7; d_call: TRBD1; v_call: TRBV10-3; clone_size: .
cdr3_nt: TGTGCCTGGAGTCGGGGGGGCGGCGCAGATACGCAGTATTTT; cdr3_aa: CAWSRGGGADTQYF; j_call: TRBJ2-3; d_call: TRBD2; v_call: TRBV30; clone_size: .
cdr3_nt: TGCGCCAGCAGCTTGGATGGCGGGATCAGCTCCTACAATGAGCAGTTCTTC; cdr3_aa: CASSLDGGISSYNEQFF; j_call: TRBJ2-1; d_call: .; v_call: TRBV5-1; clone_size: .
cdr3_nt: TGTGCCAGCAGCTTCACAGATACGCAGTATTTT; cdr3_aa: CASSFTDTQYF; j_call: TRBJ2-3; d_call: .; v_call: TRBV5-8; clone_size: .
cdr3_nt: TGCGCCAGCAGCCAAGAAGGCTGGGGCACTGAAGCTTTCTTT; cdr3_aa: CASSQEGWGTEAFF; j_call: TRBJ1-1; d_call: .; v_call: TRBV4-1; clone_size: .
cdr3_nt: TGTGCCAGCAGTTTATCCCAAGGCTTGGGGAGTCTTTTAAATGAGCAGTTCTTC; cdr3_aa: CASSLSQGLGSLLNEQFF; j_call: TRBJ2-1; d_call: .; v_call: TRBV28; clone_size: .
cdr3_nt: TGCGCCAGCAGTCAATCTGGCCAGCGAGGCAATCAGCCCCAGCATTTT; cdr3_aa: CASSQSGQRGNQPQHF; j_call: TRBJ1-5; d_call: .; v_call: TRBV23-1; clone_size: .
cdr3_nt: TGTGCCAGCAGTTACTCGGGGCAGGTGAATGGCTACACCTTC; cdr3_aa: CASSYSGQVNGYTF; j_call: TRBJ1-2; d_call: .; v_call: TRBV6-5; clone_size: .
cdr3_nt: TGTGCCAGCAGCGCCCCGCGGCTGCAGGGGGCGGGGGCCAACGTCCTGACTTTC; cdr3_aa: CASSAPRLQGAGANVLTF; j_call: TRBJ2-6; d_call: TRBD1; v_call: TRBV9; clone_size: .
cdr3_nt: TGTGCCAGCAGTGATGGGTATGGGGCTGGAGGCTACACCTTC; cdr3_aa: CASSDGYGAGGYTF; j_call: TRBJ1-2; d_call: .; v_call: TRBV6-4; clone_size: .
cdr3_nt: TGTGCCAGCAGCTTAGAGGTCGTGGACATTCAGTACTTC; cdr3_aa: CASSLEVVDIQYF; j_call: TRBJ2-4; d_call: .; v_call: TRBV7-9; clone_size: .
cdr3_nt: TGTGCCAGCTCACATACAGTCTATGGCTACACCTTC; cdr3_aa: CASSHTVYGYTF; j_call: TRBJ1-2; d_call: .; v_call: TRBV18; clone_size: .
cdr3_nt: TGTGCCAGCAGTGAATTTGGCAGGAAACGCACAGATACGCAGTATTTT; cdr3_aa: CASSEFGRKRTDTQYF; j_call: TRBJ2-3; d_call: .; v_call: TRBV25-1; clone_size: few
cdr3_nt: TGCGCCAGCAGCATTGACAGTACGAACACCGGGGAGCTGTTTTTT; cdr3_aa: CASSIDSTNTGELFF; j_call: TRBJ2-2; d_call: .; v_call: TRBV5-1; clone_size: .
cdr3_nt: TGTGCCAGCAGGACAGGGTTCCACGAGCAGTACTTC; cdr3_aa: CASRTGFHEQYF; j_call: TRBJ2-7; d_call: TRBD1; v_call: TRBV12-3/TRBV12-4; clone_size: .
cdr3_nt: TGTGCCAGCAGGGGGGCGGGAGGGCCCAAAAACATTCAGTACTTC; cdr3_aa: CASRGAGGPKNIQYF; j_call: TRBJ2-4; d_call: TRBD2; v_call: TRBV2; clone_size: .
cdr3_nt: TGTGCCAGCCCACCACTCGTGAGGACTAGCGGGAGACTGGAGACCCAGTACTTC; cdr3_aa: CASPPLVRTSGRLETQYF; j_call: TRBJ2-5; d_call: .; v_call: TRBV21-1; clone_size: few